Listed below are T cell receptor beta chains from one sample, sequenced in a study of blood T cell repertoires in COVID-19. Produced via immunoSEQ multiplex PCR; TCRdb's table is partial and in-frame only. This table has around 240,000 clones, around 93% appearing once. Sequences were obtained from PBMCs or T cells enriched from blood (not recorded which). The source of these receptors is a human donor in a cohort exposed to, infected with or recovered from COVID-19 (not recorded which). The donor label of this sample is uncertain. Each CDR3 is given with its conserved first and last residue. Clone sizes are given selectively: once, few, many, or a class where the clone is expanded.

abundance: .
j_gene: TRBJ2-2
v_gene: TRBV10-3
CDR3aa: CAISGLAGASTGELFF

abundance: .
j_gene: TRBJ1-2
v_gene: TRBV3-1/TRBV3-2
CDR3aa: CASSTRYGGGYTF

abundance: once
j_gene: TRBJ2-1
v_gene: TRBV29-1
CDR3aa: CSLRQGSSYNEQFF

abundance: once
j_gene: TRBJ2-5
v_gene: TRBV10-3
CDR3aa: CAISESLLAGQETQYF

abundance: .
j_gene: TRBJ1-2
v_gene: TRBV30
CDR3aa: CAWSVLGGFGYGYTF

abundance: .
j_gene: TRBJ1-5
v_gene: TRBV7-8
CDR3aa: CASSLAPGPSLQPQHF

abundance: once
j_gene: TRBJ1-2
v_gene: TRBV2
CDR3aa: CASSEGGDYGYTF

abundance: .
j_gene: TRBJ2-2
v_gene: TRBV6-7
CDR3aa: CASSSSPHDIGTVSPGELFF

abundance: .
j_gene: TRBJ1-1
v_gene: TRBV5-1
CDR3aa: CASRRSRLVTEAFF

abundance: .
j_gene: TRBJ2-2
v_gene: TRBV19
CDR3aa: CASSPLAGTANTGELFF

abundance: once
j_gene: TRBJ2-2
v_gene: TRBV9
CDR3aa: CASSPHRGGTGELFF

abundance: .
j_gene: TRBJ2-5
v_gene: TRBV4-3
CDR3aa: CASSQDYGGYGETQYF

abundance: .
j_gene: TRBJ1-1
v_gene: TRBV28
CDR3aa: CASRRLDRLNTEAFF

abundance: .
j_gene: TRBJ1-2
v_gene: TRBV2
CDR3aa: CASSGDDSYGYTF

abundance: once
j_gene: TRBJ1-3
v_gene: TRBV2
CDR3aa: CASRGNRGDSGNTIYF